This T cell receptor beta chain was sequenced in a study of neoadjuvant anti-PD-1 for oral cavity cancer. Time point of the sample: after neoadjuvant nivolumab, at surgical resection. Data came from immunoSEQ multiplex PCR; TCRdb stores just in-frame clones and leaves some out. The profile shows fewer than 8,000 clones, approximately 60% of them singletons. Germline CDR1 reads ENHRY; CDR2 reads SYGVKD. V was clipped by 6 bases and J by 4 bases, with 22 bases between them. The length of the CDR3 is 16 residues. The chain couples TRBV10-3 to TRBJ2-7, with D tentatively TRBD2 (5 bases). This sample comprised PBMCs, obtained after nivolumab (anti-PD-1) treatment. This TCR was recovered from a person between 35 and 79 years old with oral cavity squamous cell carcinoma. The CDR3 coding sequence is TGTGCCATCAGCGTGTCGTTCGGACGGGAAGAGTACGAGCAGTACTTC. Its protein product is CAISVSFGREEYEQYF.